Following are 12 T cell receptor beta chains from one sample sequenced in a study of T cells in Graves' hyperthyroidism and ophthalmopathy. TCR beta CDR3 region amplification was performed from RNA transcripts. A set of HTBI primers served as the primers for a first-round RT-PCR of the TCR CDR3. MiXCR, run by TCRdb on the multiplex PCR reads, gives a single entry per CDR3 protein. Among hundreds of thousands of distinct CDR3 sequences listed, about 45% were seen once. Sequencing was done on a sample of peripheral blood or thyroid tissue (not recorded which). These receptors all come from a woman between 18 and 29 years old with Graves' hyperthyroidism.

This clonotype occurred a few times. The CDR3 sequence is CSVDPSYSGELFF. CDR3 nucleotides: TGCAGCGTTGACCCATCATACTCCGGGGAGCTGTTTTTT. The genes are TRBV29-1 and TRBJ2-2; unclear D gene. This CDR3 comprises 13 residues. CDR1 is SQVTM and CDR2 is ANQGSEA in the germline V gene. V lost 3 bases and J lost 6, with 11 bases in between.

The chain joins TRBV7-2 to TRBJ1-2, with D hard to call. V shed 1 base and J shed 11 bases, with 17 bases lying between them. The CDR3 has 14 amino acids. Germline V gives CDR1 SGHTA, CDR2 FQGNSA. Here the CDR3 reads CASSLGRTVRQYTF. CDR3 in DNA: TGTGCCAGCAGCTTAGGGAGAACAGTCCGGCAATACACCTTC.

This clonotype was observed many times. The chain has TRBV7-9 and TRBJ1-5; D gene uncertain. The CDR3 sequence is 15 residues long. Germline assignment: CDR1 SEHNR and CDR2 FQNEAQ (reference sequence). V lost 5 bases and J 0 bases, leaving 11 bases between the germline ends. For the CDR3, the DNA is TGTGCCAGCAGCAGGACCGATGATAGCAATCAGCCCCAGCATTTT. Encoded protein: CASSRTDDSNQPQHF.

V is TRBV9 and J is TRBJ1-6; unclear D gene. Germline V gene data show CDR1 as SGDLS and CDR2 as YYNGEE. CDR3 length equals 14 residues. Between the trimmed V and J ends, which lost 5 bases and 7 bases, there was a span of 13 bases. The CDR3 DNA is TGTGCCAGCAGTTACCAGACGCGGAATTCACCCCTCCACTTT. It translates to CASSYQTRNSPLHF.

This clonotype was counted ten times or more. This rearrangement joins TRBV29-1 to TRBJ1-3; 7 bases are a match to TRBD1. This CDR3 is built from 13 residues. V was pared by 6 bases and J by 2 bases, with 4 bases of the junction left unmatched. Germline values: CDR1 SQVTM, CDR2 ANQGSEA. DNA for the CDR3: TGCAGCGTGGCGACAGGGACTGGAAACACCATATATTTT. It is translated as CSVATGTGNTIYF. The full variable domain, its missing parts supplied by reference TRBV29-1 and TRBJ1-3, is SAVISQKPSRDICQRGTSLTIQCQVDSQVTMMFWYRQQPGQSLTLIATANQGSEATYESGFVIDKFPISRPNLTFSTLTVSNMSPEDSSIYLCSVATGTGNTIYFGEGSWLTVV.

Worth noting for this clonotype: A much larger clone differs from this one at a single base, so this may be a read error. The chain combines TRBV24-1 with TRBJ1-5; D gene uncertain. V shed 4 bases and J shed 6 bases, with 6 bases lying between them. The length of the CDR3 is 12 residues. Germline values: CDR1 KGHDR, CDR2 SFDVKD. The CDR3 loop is CATSEVGQPQHF. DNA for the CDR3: TGTGCCACCAGTGAAGTTGGTCAGCCCCAGCATTTT.

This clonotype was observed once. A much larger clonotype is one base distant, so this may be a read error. CDR3 loop: CASSLGQGITEAFF. The DNA of the CDR3 is TGTGCCAGCAGCTTAGGGCAGGGAATCACTGAAGCTTTCTTT. J is TRBJ1-1 and V is TRBV7-2; tentative D call: TRBD1 (5 bases). Deletions cut 1 base from V and 4 bases from J, with 10 bases between. The CDR3 length is 14 residues. From germline, CDR1 is SGHTA and CDR2 FQGNSA.

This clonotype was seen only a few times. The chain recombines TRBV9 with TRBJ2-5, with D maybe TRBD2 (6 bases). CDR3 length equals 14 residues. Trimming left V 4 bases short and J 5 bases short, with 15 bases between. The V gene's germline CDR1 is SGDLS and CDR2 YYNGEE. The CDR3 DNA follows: TGTGCCAGCAGCTTTCTCGGGAGAGGGGAGACCCAGTACTTC. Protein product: CASSFLGRGETQYF. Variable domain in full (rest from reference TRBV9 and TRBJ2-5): DSGVTQTPKHLITATGQRVTLRCSPRSGDLSVYWYQQSLDQGLQFLIQYYNGEERAKGNILERFSAQQFPDLHSELNLSSLELGDSALYFCASSFLGRGETQYFGPGTRLLVL.

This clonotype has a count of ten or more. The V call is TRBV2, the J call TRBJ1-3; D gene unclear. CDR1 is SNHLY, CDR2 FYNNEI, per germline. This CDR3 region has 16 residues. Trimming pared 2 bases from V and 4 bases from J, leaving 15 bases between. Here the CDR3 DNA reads TGTGCCAGCAGTGAACCACGTGGAGGGAACGGAAACACCATATATTTT. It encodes CASSEPRGGNGNTIYF.

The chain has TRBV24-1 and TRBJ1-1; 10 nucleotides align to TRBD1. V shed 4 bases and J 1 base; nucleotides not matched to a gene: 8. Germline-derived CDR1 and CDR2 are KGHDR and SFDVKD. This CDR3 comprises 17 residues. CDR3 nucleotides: TGTGCCACCAGTGAGGAATTGACAGGGGGCGCGAACACTGAAGCTTTCTTT. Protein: CATSEELTGGANTEAFF.

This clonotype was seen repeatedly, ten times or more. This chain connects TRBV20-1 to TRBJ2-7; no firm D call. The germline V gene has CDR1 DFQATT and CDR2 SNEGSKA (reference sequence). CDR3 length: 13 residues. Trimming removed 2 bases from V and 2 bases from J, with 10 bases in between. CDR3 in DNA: TGCAGTGCTAGACGGACGGAAACCTACGAGCAGTACTTC. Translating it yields CSARRTETYEQYF.

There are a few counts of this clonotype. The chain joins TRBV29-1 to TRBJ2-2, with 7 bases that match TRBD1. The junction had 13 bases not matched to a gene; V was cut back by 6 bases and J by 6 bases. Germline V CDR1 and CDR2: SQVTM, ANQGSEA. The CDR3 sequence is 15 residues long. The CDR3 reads CSVSADRKNAGELFF. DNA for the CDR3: TGCAGCGTGTCCGCGGACAGGAAAAACGCCGGGGAGCTGTTTTTT.